These T cell receptor beta chains were read from a single sample in a study of Graves' ophthalmopathy and Graves' hyperthyroidism. MiXCR was run by TCRdb on the multiplex PCR reads, yielding one entry per CDR3 protein. The repertoire consists of more than 1,000,000 distinct CDR3 sequences, with 36% occurring once and the leading ten covering around 10%. The sequenced sample consisted of peripheral blood or thyroid tissue (not recorded which). The receptor set was obtained from an adult man with Graves' hyperthyroidism. CDR3s include the opening cysteine and the closing phenylalanine or tryptophan. Fields, in order: J gene, V gene, clone size, D gene, CDR3 protein, CDR3 DNA. A D gene is named only where the DNA matches it firmly. Clone size is shown for a subset of rows, as once, few, many or a class of expanded clone.

j_gene: TRBJ2-5
v_gene: TRBV6-6
abundance: few
d_gene: TRBD2
CDR3aa: CASRPLALETQYF
CDR3nt: TGTGCCAGCAGACCACTAGCGTTAGAGACCCAGTACTTC

j_gene: TRBJ1-2
v_gene: TRBV10-3
abundance: NA
d_gene: NA
CDR3aa: CAISSDLGGYTF
CDR3nt: TGTGCCATCTCGTCGGACCTAGGGGGCTACACCTTC

j_gene: TRBJ2-3
v_gene: TRBV5-1
abundance: few
d_gene: NA
CDR3aa: CASSRQPHIEDTQYF
CDR3nt: TGCGCCAGCAGTCGACAACCCCACATCGAAGATACGCAGTATTTT

j_gene: TRBJ2-5
v_gene: TRBV7-9
abundance: many
d_gene: NA
CDR3aa: CASSLVFDYKETQYF
CDR3nt: TGTGCCAGCAGCTTAGTGTTCGACTACAAAGAGACCCAGTACTTC

j_gene: TRBJ2-7
v_gene: TRBV7-2
abundance: many
d_gene: NA
CDR3aa: CASSFESLREQYF
CDR3nt: TGTGCCAGCAGCTTTGAAAGTCTCCGGGAGCAGTACTTC

j_gene: TRBJ1-5
v_gene: TRBV20-1
abundance: NA
d_gene: TRBD1
CDR3aa: CSASHPSGGFDQPQHF
CDR3nt: TGCAGTGCTAGTCATCCTTCAGGGGGCTTTGATCAGCCCCAGCATTTT

j_gene: TRBJ2-7
v_gene: TRBV12-3/TRBV12-4
abundance: NA
d_gene: TRBD1
CDR3aa: CASSYLTGQGTYEQYF
CDR3nt: TGTGCCAGCAGTTACCTCACGGGACAGGGGACCTACGAGCAGTACTTC

j_gene: TRBJ2-7
v_gene: TRBV29-1
abundance: many
d_gene: TRBD1
CDR3aa: CSVAGQGARYEQYF
CDR3nt: TGCAGCGTTGCGGGGCAGGGGGCGCGATACGAGCAGTACTTC

j_gene: TRBJ2-5
v_gene: TRBV10-3
abundance: NA
d_gene: TRBD1
CDR3aa: CAIRSWTGKVTQYF
CDR3nt: TGTGCCATCAGGAGTTGGACAGGAAAAGTGACCCAGTACTTC

j_gene: TRBJ1-5
v_gene: TRBV19
abundance: NA
d_gene: NA
CDR3aa: CANSIGRDVSNQPQHF
CDR3nt: TGTGCCAATAGTATTGGAAGGGACGTAAGCAATCAGCCCCAGCATTTT

j_gene: TRBJ1-1
v_gene: TRBV6-6
abundance: many
d_gene: TRBD1
CDR3aa: CASRQGAWTEAFF
CDR3nt: TGTGCCAGCAGGCAGGGGGCCTGGACTGAAGCTTTCTTT

j_gene: TRBJ2-7
v_gene: TRBV5-1
abundance: many
d_gene: NA
CDR3aa: CASSLGRPYEQYF
CDR3nt: TGCGCCAGCAGCTTGGGCAGACCCTACGAGCAGTACTTC

j_gene: TRBJ2-2
v_gene: TRBV6-6
abundance: few
d_gene: NA
CDR3aa: CASSYLTASGELFF
CDR3nt: TGTGCCAGCAGTTACCTCACAGCTTCCGGGGAGCTGTTTTTT

j_gene: TRBJ1-5
v_gene: TRBV15
abundance: many
d_gene: NA
CDR3aa: CATGGRINQPQHF
CDR3nt: TGTGCCACGGGGGGCAGGATTAATCAGCCCCAGCATTTT

j_gene: TRBJ1-5
v_gene: TRBV6-1
abundance: few
d_gene: TRBD1
CDR3aa: CASSERQGENQPQHF
CDR3nt: TGTGCCAGCAGTGAAAGACAGGGAGAAAATCAGCCCCAGCATTTT

j_gene: TRBJ2-2
v_gene: TRBV20-1
abundance: NA
d_gene: TRBD1
CDR3aa: CSAGHRTGAGNTGELFF
CDR3nt: TGCAGTGCTGGGCATAGAACAGGGGCTGGAAACACCGGGGAGCTGTTTTTT

j_gene: TRBJ2-7
v_gene: TRBV2
abundance: many
d_gene: NA
CDR3aa: CASLRGELSGEQYF
CDR3nt: TGTGCCAGCTTAAGGGGAGAACTGTCGGGCGAGCAGTACTTC

j_gene: TRBJ1-6
v_gene: TRBV6-5
abundance: many
d_gene: NA
CDR3aa: CASSYEDSPLHF
CDR3nt: TGTGCCAGCAGTTACGAGGATTCACCCCTCCACTTT

j_gene: TRBJ2-7
v_gene: TRBV5-1
abundance: many
d_gene: TRBD1
CDR3aa: CASSWTGAHEQYF
CDR3nt: TGCGCCAGCAGCTGGACAGGGGCCCACGAGCAGTACTTC

j_gene: TRBJ1-4
v_gene: TRBV11-2
abundance: few
d_gene: NA
CDR3aa: CASSRPDRNEKLFF
CDR3nt: TGTGCCAGCAGCCGACCGGACAGAAATGAAAAACTGTTTTTT

j_gene: TRBJ2-4
v_gene: TRBV2
abundance: NA
d_gene: NA
CDR3aa: CASSESQVVDIQYF
CDR3nt: TGTGCCAGCAGTGAAAGTCAGGTGGTAGACATTCAGTACTTC

j_gene: TRBJ2-5
v_gene: TRBV7-8
abundance: many
d_gene: NA
CDR3aa: CASSYDTRETQYF
CDR3nt: TGTGCCAGCAGCTACGACACGAGGGAGACCCAGTACTTC

j_gene: TRBJ1-5
v_gene: TRBV6-5
abundance: many
d_gene: TRBD1
CDR3aa: CASSDRGQPQHF
CDR3nt: TGTGCCAGCAGTGACAGGGGTCAGCCCCAGCATTTT

j_gene: TRBJ1-6
v_gene: TRBV10-3
abundance: many
d_gene: NA
CDR3aa: CAISEFPSGSSYNSPLHF
CDR3nt: TGTGCCATCAGTGAGTTTCCTTCAGGGAGCTCCTATAATTCACCCCTCCACTTT

j_gene: TRBJ2-5
v_gene: TRBV28
abundance: NA
d_gene: NA
CDR3aa: CASSGPGEETQYF
CDR3nt: TGTGCCAGCAGTGGCCCCGGGGAAGAGACCCAGTACTTC

j_gene: TRBJ1-2
v_gene: TRBV4-1
abundance: NA
d_gene: TRBD1
CDR3aa: CASSQGRTGKIANYGYTF
CDR3nt: TGCGCCAGCAGCCAAGGTCGGACAGGGAAGATAGCTAACTATGGCTACACCTTC

j_gene: TRBJ2-7
v_gene: TRBV29-1
abundance: few
d_gene: TRBD1
CDR3aa: CSSRDRGYEQYF
CDR3nt: TGCAGCTCCCGGGACAGGGGATACGAGCAGTACTTC

j_gene: TRBJ2-7
v_gene: TRBV2
abundance: few
d_gene: NA
CDR3aa: CASSPALRRTSYEQYF
CDR3nt: TGTGCCAGCAGTCCAGCCCTCAGGCGAACATCCTACGAGCAGTACTTC

j_gene: TRBJ1-6
v_gene: TRBV9
abundance: NA
d_gene: NA
CDR3aa: CASSVAGASSYNSPLHF
CDR3nt: TGTGCCAGCAGCGTAGCTGGGGCGAGCTCCTATAATTCACCCCTCCACTTT

j_gene: TRBJ1-1
v_gene: TRBV9
abundance: many
d_gene: NA
CDR3aa: CASSVAQDTEAFF
CDR3nt: TGTGCCAGCAGCGTAGCTCAGGACACTGAAGCTTTCTTT

j_gene: TRBJ2-2
v_gene: TRBV20-1
abundance: few
d_gene: NA
CDR3aa: CSARVPGNTGELFF
CDR3nt: TGCAGTGCTAGAGTTCCAGGGAACACCGGGGAGCTGTTTTTT

j_gene: TRBJ1-5
v_gene: TRBV2
abundance: many
d_gene: NA
CDR3aa: CASSASGSNQPQHF
CDR3nt: TGTGCCAGCAGTGCGTCAGGGAGCAATCAGCCCCAGCATTTT

j_gene: TRBJ2-5
v_gene: TRBV2
abundance: many
d_gene: NA
CDR3aa: CASPGSSETQYF
CDR3nt: TGTGCCAGTCCCGGCAGTTCAGAGACCCAGTACTTC

j_gene: TRBJ1-5
v_gene: TRBV20-1
abundance: few
d_gene: NA
CDR3aa: CSARDHRYSNQPQHF
CDR3nt: TGCAGTGCTAGAGATCACAGGTATAGCAATCAGCCCCAGCATTTT

j_gene: TRBJ1-4
v_gene: TRBV5-1
abundance: NA
d_gene: NA
CDR3aa: CASSRRAGNEKLFF
CDR3nt: TGCGCCAGCAGCCGACGTGCGGGAAATGAAAAACTGTTTTTT

j_gene: TRBJ1-5
v_gene: TRBV12-3/TRBV12-4
abundance: few
d_gene: NA
CDR3aa: CASSPWGSGQPQHF
CDR3nt: TGTGCCAGCTCCCCGTGGGGGTCTGGTCAGCCCCAGCATTTT

j_gene: TRBJ1-6
v_gene: TRBV10-3
abundance: NA
d_gene: TRBD1
CDR3aa: CAISYGQGSPLHF
CDR3nt: TGTGCCATCAGTTACGGACAGGGATCACCCCTCCACTTT

j_gene: TRBJ2-2
v_gene: TRBV5-8
abundance: few
d_gene: TRBD1
CDR3aa: CASCRGTGELFF
CDR3nt: TGTGCCAGCTGCAGGGGGACCGGGGAGCTGTTTTTT

j_gene: TRBJ2-7
v_gene: TRBV2
abundance: many
d_gene: TRBD2
CDR3aa: CASSARTSLTHEQYF
CDR3nt: TGTGCCAGCAGTGCTAGGACTAGTCTCACCCACGAGCAGTACTTC

j_gene: TRBJ2-7
v_gene: TRBV7-2
abundance: few
d_gene: NA
CDR3aa: CASSLVLGGGTPYEQYF
CDR3nt: TGTGCCAGCAGCTTAGTTTTAGGAGGGGGTACCCCCTACGAGCAGTACTTC

j_gene: TRBJ1-2
v_gene: TRBV7-3
abundance: NA
d_gene: TRBD1
CDR3aa: CASSTRGDAMSYGYTF
CDR3nt: TGTGCCAGCAGCACCAGGGGGGACGCGATGTCCTATGGCTACACCTTC

j_gene: TRBJ1-2
v_gene: TRBV12-3/TRBV12-4
abundance: few
d_gene: NA
CDR3aa: CASSLGDGIFNNYGYTF
CDR3nt: TGTGCCAGCAGTTTAGGAGACGGGATATTTAATAACTATGGCTACACCTTC

j_gene: TRBJ2-5
v_gene: TRBV7-3
abundance: once
d_gene: TRBD1
CDR3aa: CASSKNPGTGEETQYF
CDR3nt: TGTGCCAGCAGCAAAAACCCGGGTACAGGGGAAGAGACCCAGTACTTC

j_gene: TRBJ1-2
v_gene: TRBV12-3/TRBV12-4
abundance: NA
d_gene: TRBD1
CDR3aa: CASSSGVPGQRGYTF
CDR3nt: TGTGCCAGCAGTTCAGGGGTCCCGGGACAGCGGGGCTACACCTTC

j_gene: TRBJ1-4
v_gene: TRBV2
abundance: NA
d_gene: NA
CDR3aa: CASSGRTITNEKLFF
CDR3nt: TGTGCCAGCAGTGGCCGGACAATTACTAATGAAAAACTGTTTTTT

j_gene: TRBJ1-1
v_gene: TRBV29-1
abundance: few
d_gene: NA
CDR3aa: CSVRQLNTEAFF
CDR3nt: TGCAGCGTTCGGCAGTTGAACACTGAAGCTTTCTTT

j_gene: TRBJ1-5
v_gene: TRBV9
abundance: NA
d_gene: NA
CDR3aa: CASGDSNQSQHF
CDR3nt: TGTGCCAGCGGTGATAGCAATCAGTCCCAGCATTTT

j_gene: TRBJ2-5
v_gene: TRBV5-4
abundance: many
d_gene: TRBD2
CDR3aa: CASSLKSAGGETQYF
CDR3nt: TGTGCCAGCAGCCTCAAGTCAGCGGGAGGAGAGACCCAGTACTTC

j_gene: TRBJ2-7
v_gene: TRBV11-2
abundance: NA
d_gene: NA
CDR3aa: CASSLVVLGGEQYF
CDR3nt: TGTGCCAGCAGCTTAGTGGTTTTGGGGGGCGAGCAGTACTTC

j_gene: TRBJ2-7
v_gene: TRBV19
abundance: NA
d_gene: NA
CDR3aa: CGSSGASEQYF
CDR3nt: TGTGGCAGTAGTGGAGCATCCGAGCAGTACTTC

j_gene: TRBJ2-2
v_gene: TRBV29-1
abundance: NA
d_gene: NA
CDR3aa: CSTAAGANTGELFF
CDR3nt: TGCAGCACAGCAGCGGGCGCGAACACCGGGGAGCTGTTTTTT

j_gene: TRBJ2-7
v_gene: TRBV19
abundance: many
d_gene: NA
CDR3aa: CASSTGHRYEQYF
CDR3nt: TGTGCCAGTAGTACAGGACACCGCTACGAGCAGTACTTC

j_gene: TRBJ1-6
v_gene: TRBV19
abundance: many
d_gene: NA
CDR3aa: CASSVRGETSPLHF
CDR3nt: TGTGCCAGTAGTGTTCGGGGGGAAACTTCACCCCTCCACTTT

j_gene: TRBJ1-6
v_gene: TRBV6-5
abundance: many
d_gene: NA
CDR3aa: CASSLDSHPNSPLHF
CDR3nt: TGTGCCAGCAGCCTGGACAGTCACCCCAATTCACCCCTCCACTTT

j_gene: TRBJ2-7
v_gene: TRBV6-5
abundance: NA
d_gene: TRBD2
CDR3aa: CASRLAGGAAYEQYF
CDR3nt: TGTGCCAGCAGGTTAGCGGGAGGTGCGGCCTACGAGCAGTACTTC